This T cell receptor beta chain was captured in a study of T-cell reconstitution after alpha-beta-depleted transplantation in children (TCRdb year 2016). Regarding the study in general: Using TCR repertoire profiling, the study quantitatively followed how T-cell immune reconstitution unfolded in children after TCRalphabeta/CD19-depleted allogeneic hematopoietic cell transplantation.

This clonotype was observed a handful of times. Its antigen remains undetermined. No base qualities exist here, and no much larger clone lies one base off it. Receptor amplification or capture employed PCR. TCRdb shows the sequencer as Illumina HiSeq 2500. Molecular barcoding was employed in the preparation of TCR libraries, with unique molecular identifiers being used to normalize TCRbeta repertoire quantification. TCRdb reanalyzed the raw reads on its own, using fastp at Q25 for trimming and MiXCR for clone calling, and kept in-frame beta chains. Rows with a matching CDR3 protein are joined into one entry that keeps the most common DNA and genes. This sample is represented by some 530,000 distinct CDR3 sequences; roughly an eighth of them were singletons. The top ten constitute more than 5.5% of the sample. Based on the germline V gene, the CDR1 and CDR2 sequences are KGHSH and LQKENI. At the junction V is shortened by 5 bases and J by 0 bases, with 16 bases in between. From its cysteine to its phenylalanine, the CDR3 spans 16 amino acids. Only CDR3 DNA is held: 48 bases, read in frame from base 1.

This sequence uses TRBV18 and TRBJ2-5; no confident D gene assignment can be made. The sequencing here drew on PBMCs from the stem cell graft donor, taken from the stem cell graft. The clonotype comes from a human donor who donated a stem cell graft to a child with combined immunodeficiency. CDR3 sequence: CASSTFSGPYQETQYF. The bases read TGTGCCAGCTCAACATTCAGTGGTCCCTACCAAGAGACCCAGTACTTC.